This T cell receptor (beta chain) is drawn from a study of regulatory T cells in long-lasting Graves disease. Broader study findings: TCR diversity was lower in persistent Graves' patients (versus newly diagnosed ones).

Combining iRepertoire HTBI primers with Arm-PCR of CDR3 regions, the authors built TCR beta libraries. TCRdb reprocessed the multiplex PCR reads via MiXCR and lists one record per CDR3 protein. Seen here are 440,000 or so distinct CDR3 sequences, less than 20% observed once, and the top ten hold roughly 10%. Time point described: newly diagnosed GD, antithyroid drugs for less than 3 months. Extracted RNA from PBMCs served as the source of the TCR library. Staff drew roughly 10 milliliters of peripheral blood into EDTA tubes. Looked up from germline, CDR1 is SEHNR and CDR2 is FQNEAQ (reference sequence). This CDR3 contains 15 residues. Comment on this clonotype: Its antigen remains unknown. The junction differs from germline at one of its ends, possibly a read error.

These data are also associated with another study on T cells in Graves' hyperthyroidism and ophthalmopathy. That investigation notes: When the TCR CDR3 underwent first-round RT-PCR, the HTBI primer set was used.

The sequenced sample was peripheral blood mononuclear cells (PBMCs), obtained at new diagnosis, from a patient treated with antithyroid drugs. The rearrangement uses TRBV7-9 and TRBJ1-2, with D possibly matching TRBD1 (5 bases). This receptor was obtained from a woman in her twenties or thirties with Graves disease. CDR3 sequence (DNA): TGTGCCAGCAGCTCTGGATTTAGAGGGGCCTGGGGCTGCACCTTC. This encodes CASSSGFRGAWGCTF.